The subject of this entry is one T cell receptor beta chain. The antigen remains unidentified. This record comes from a study of OX40 agonist ivuxolimab in advanced cancers. For the study at large: Every patient in dose escalation had hepatocellular carcinoma, melanoma, renal cell or head and neck cancer. Subjects had a mean age of roughly 60 years, with a range of roughly 20 to 79; just over 80% were male. A partial response was reached by three patients: one with hepatocellular carcinoma and two with cutaneous melanoma. Overall study results and limits: Partial responders dosed at 0.1-3.0 mg/kg displayed clonal expansion ranking among the lowest.

Here immunoSEQ multiplex PCR was the method, and the copy in TCRdb shows in-frame clones only, minus some. Among just over 15,000 clones listed, about 60% were seen once. Trimming at V came to 6 bases and at J to 5 bases, leaving 4 bases not matched to a gene. This CDR3 contains 14 residues. Germline loops: CDR1 MNHEY, CDR2 SVGAGI. Sequences were derived from CD4+ or CD8+ T cells sorted from blood, sampled in a trial of the OX40 agonist ivuxolimab. This chain uses TRBV6-5 with TRBJ1-5; 10 bases match TRBD1. This clonotype originated in an adult with an advanced solid tumor such as melanoma, head and neck, liver or kidney cancer. CDR3 DNA sequence: TGTGCCAGCAGGGGACAGGGGTTGGATCAGCCCCAGCATTTT. Protein sequence: CASRGQGLDQPQHF.